The 10 T cell receptor beta chains presented below share a single source sample, sequenced in a study of post-analysis software for immune sequencing data. Study findings and constraints: The five TRBV segments detected at higher frequency in patients than in controls included TRBV5-6, TRBV5-1 and TRBV20-1.

Researchers reported that TCR beta cDNA libraries carried unique molecular identifiers. TCRdb processed the PCR reads anew with MiXCR; each CDR3 protein has one entry. The table includes fewer than 550,000 distinct CDR3 sequences, around 34% detected once. No antigen has been assigned to these receptors. The sequenced sample was blood. These TCRs come from a girl aged 2-17 years with multiple sclerosis.

This clonotype has only a few counts. V is TRBV6-5 and J is TRBJ1-2; a weak D match, TRBD1 (5 bases). Trimming removed 7 bases from V and 4 bases from J, with 10 bases in between. The CDR3 extends over 12 amino acids. Germline V gives CDR1 MNHEY, CDR2 SVGAGI. The CDR3 sequence: CASIGDGYGYTF. For the CDR3, the DNA is TGTGCCAGCATCGGGGACGGCTATGGCTACACCTTC.

This clonotype was observed once. The gene calls are TRBV12-3 or TRBV12-4 and TRBJ1-5; 8 positions match TRBD1. The CDR3 has 13 amino acids. V dropped 8 bases and J dropped 7; count of bases not matched to a gene: 7. CDR3 nucleotides: TGTGCCAGCGGATTAGACAGGGGACAGCCCCAGCATTTT. Translated, it gives CASGLDRGQPQHF.

The chain combines TRBV27 with TRBJ1-2; 7 bases align to TRBD1. Germline values: CDR1 MNHEY, CDR2 SMNVEV (reference sequence). This CDR3 comprises 14 residues. V shed 8 bases and J 0 bases; nucleotides not matched to a gene: 6. CDR3 DNA: TGTGCCAGCGGGAGGGACAGCACTAACTATGGCTACACCTTC. Its protein product is CASGRDSTNYGYTF.

In its sample, this clonotype was seen a few times. The chain carries TRBV5-5 and TRBJ2-7; 7 nucleotides align to TRBD1. Germline values: CDR1 SGHKS, CDR2 YYEKEE (reference sequence). The ends lost 4 bases at V and 4 bases at J; junction bases unmatched: 8. There are 14 residues in the CDR3. The DNA for the CDR3 is TGTGCCAGCAGCCGGGTCGGGACAGAATACGAGCAGTACTTC. As protein: CASSRVGTEYEQYF.

This clonotype was seen a few times. The chain couples TRBV12-3 or TRBV12-4 to TRBJ2-1; 9 bases are a match to TRBD1. This CDR3 region has 16 residues. Trimming took 5 bases from V and 3 from J; bases not matched to a gene: 8. The CDR3 is CASSPETGGYYNEQFF. CDR3 nucleotide sequence: TGTGCCAGCAGTCCCGAGACAGGGGGGTACTACAATGAGCAGTTCTTC.

This sequence joins TRBV11-2 and TRBJ2-1; 9 bases align to TRBD2. CDR1 SGHAT and CDR2 FQNNGV come from the germline V gene. The CDR3 is 16 residues long. V shed 2 bases and J 6 bases; nucleotides not matched to a gene: 8. The CDR3: CASSLFGRGGRNEQFF. The CDR3 bases are TGTGCCAGCAGCTTATTCGGGCGGGGGGGCCGCAATGAGCAGTTCTTC.

The rearrangement joins TRBV20-1 to TRBJ1-2; the D gene is possibly TRBD1 (5 bases). Per germline, CDR1 DFQATT and CDR2 SNEGSKA (reference sequence). Trimming stripped 1 base from V and 5 bases from J, with 8 bases between. The CDR3 totals 12 residues. The DNA of the CDR3 is TGCAGTGCTAGAGGGGGGGGATATGGCTACACCTTC. Amino acids: CSARGGGYGYTF.

This clonotype was detected only once. A read error may account for a junction end that differs from germline. The rearrangement joins TRBV6-5 to TRBJ1-1; 7 positions match TRBD1. The CDR3 consists of 15 residues. Per the germline V gene, CDR1 is MNHEY and CDR2 is SVGAGI. The CDR3 reads CASSYRQGWNTKAFF. The CDR3 DNA follows: TGTGCCAGCAGTTACAGACAGGGTTGGAACACTAAAGCTTTCTTT.

Points on this clonotype: One end of the junction is discordant with germline, which a read error may explain. This rearrangement joins TRBV5-1 to TRBJ2-1; 7 nucleotides line up with TRBD2. The CDR3 totals 15 residues. Germline V gene lookup returns CDR1 SGHRS and CDR2 YFSETQ. This CDR3 reads CASSLAGVTYNEQFF. CDR3 bases: TGCGCCAGCAGTTTGGCGGGGGTCACCTACAATGAGCAGTTCTTC.

This clonotype has just one count. V and J are TRBV20-1 and TRBJ1-4; 8 positions agree with TRBD1. This CDR3 contains 14 residues. Losses at the gene ends were 6 bases for V and 3 bases for J; bases not matched to a gene: 6. Germline values: CDR1 DFQATT, CDR2 SNEGSKA (reference sequence). This CDR3 is CSATGGAANEKLFF. The DNA of the CDR3 is TGCAGTGCCACAGGGGGGGCGGCTAATGAAAAACTGTTTTTT.